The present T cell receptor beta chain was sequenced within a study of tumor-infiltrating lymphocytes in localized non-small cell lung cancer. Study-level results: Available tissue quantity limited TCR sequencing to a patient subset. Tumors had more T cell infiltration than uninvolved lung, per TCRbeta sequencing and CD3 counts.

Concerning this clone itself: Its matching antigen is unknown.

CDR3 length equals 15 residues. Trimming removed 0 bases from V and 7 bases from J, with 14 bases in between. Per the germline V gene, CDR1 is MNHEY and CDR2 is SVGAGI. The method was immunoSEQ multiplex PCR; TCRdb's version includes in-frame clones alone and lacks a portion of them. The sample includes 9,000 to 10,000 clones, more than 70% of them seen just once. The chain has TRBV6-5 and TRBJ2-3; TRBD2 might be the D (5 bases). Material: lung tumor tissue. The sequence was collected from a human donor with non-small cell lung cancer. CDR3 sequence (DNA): TGTGCCAGCAGTTACTCGATCACTTCCGGGAATACGCAGTATTTT. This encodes CASSYSITSGNTQYF.